This is a list of T cell receptor beta chains from one sample in a study of T cells in Graves' hyperthyroidism and ophthalmopathy. TCRdb re-called the multiplex PCR reads with MiXCR, one entry per CDR3 protein. The sample records hundreds of thousands of distinct CDR3 sequences, about 20% being singletons. The sample consisted of blood. The receptors shown here come from a man aged 35 to 55 with Graves' ophthalmopathy. Each CDR3 is given with its conserved first and last residue. D genes are given only for firm matches. Size values are once, few and many counts, or a class for expanded clones, and some rows have none.

TRBJ2-1 | many | NA | TRBV7-8 | TGTGCCAGCAGTTACACCCCCACACTTACTAATGAGCAGTTCTTC | CASSYTPTLTNEQFF
TRBJ2-3 | NA | NA | TRBV2 | TGTGCCACCACCCTGGCCGGACTAACGGGAGATACGCAGTATTTT | CATTLAGLTGDTQYF
TRBJ1-5 | many | TRBD1 | TRBV30 | TGTGCCTTGGACAGGGTGGGTCAGCCCCAGCATTTT | CALDRVGQPQHF
TRBJ2-7 | few | NA | TRBV7-9 | TGTGCCAGCAGCTTAGCGTGGGGGAACGAGCAGTACTTC | CASSLAWGNEQYF
TRBJ2-3 | NA | NA | TRBV6-1 | TGTGCCAGCAAGGATCTGGACCCCACAGATACGCAGTATTTT | CASKDLDPTDTQYF
TRBJ2-5 | NA | TRBD2 | TRBV12-3/TRBV12-4 | TGTGCCAGCAGCCACATGCAGGGACTAGCGGGAGGAGGCGAGACCCAGTACTTC | CASSHMQGLAGGGETQYF
TRBJ2-2 | NA | NA | TRBV7-9 | TGTGCCAGCAGTTGGGACTCCGCCGGGGAGCTGTTTTTT | CASSWDSAGELFF
TRBJ2-5 | NA | NA | TRBV20-1 | TGCAGTGCTATTGACGGGAAACTAGAGACCCAGTACTTC | CSAIDGKLETQYF
TRBJ2-1 | NA | NA | TRBV5-6 | TGTGCCAGCAGCACGATCACCGCTAGCTCCTACAATGAGCAGTTCTTC | CASSTITASSYNEQFF
TRBJ2-3 | many | TRBD2 | TRBV5-1 | TGCGCCAGCAGCTTGGACGGGAGGGCCCCAGATACGCAGTATTTT | CASSLDGRAPDTQYF
TRBJ2-2 | few | TRBD1 | TRBV9 | TGTGCCAGCAGCGCAGGGGGCGCGGGCACCGGGGAGCTGTTTTTT | CASSAGGAGTGELFF
TRBJ2-7 | many | TRBD2 | TRBV12-3/TRBV12-4 | TGTGCCAGCAGCCCCCCCCCGGGACTAGCGGGGGCCAGCTCCTACGAGCAGTACTTC | CASSPPPGLAGASSYEQYF
TRBJ2-1 | few | TRBD2 | TRBV20-1 | TGCAGTGCCAAACTAGCGGGAGGGAGTAATGAGCAGTTCTTC | CSAKLAGGSNEQFF
TRBJ2-2 | few | NA | TRBV27 | TGTGCCAGCAGTTTTTTCTACAGGGAGTCCGTCGGGGAGCTGTTTTTT | CASSFFYRESVGELFF
TRBJ1-6 | many | NA | TRBV12-3/TRBV12-4 | TGTGCCAGCACCCTGGGGGTCCCTAATTCACCCCTCCACTTT | CASTLGVPNSPLHF
TRBJ1-2 | many | TRBD1 | TRBV13 | TGTGCCAGCAGCTCCCCCTGGACAGGGGCTACCTATGGCTACACCTTC | CASSSPWTGATYGYTF
TRBJ2-3 | few | NA | TRBV3-1 | TGTGCCAGCAGCCAAGATGCCGACCGCACAGATACGCAGTATTTT | CASSQDADRTDTQYF
TRBJ2-1 | NA | TRBD2 | TRBV6-2/TRBV6-3 | TGTGCCAGCAGTTACGGAAGCAGTGGACTAGCGGGTTACAATGAGCAGTTCTTC | CASSYGSSGLAGYNEQFF
TRBJ2-4 | NA | NA | TRBV2 | TGTGCCAGCAGTGAAGATCGTGGTATTCAGTACTTC | CASSEDRGIQYF
TRBJ2-5 | few | NA | TRBV9 | TGTGCCAGCAGCGTATGGCACCGCCAAGAGACCCAGTACTTC | CASSVWHRQETQYF
TRBJ2-7 | few | TRBD1 | TRBV29-1 | TGCAGCGCAGGACAGGGGCGAGCCTACGAGCAGTACTTC | CSAGQGRAYEQYF
TRBJ2-2 | few | NA | TRBV7-6 | TGTGCCAGCAGCTTCGAGCCATCCCCGAACACCGGGGAGCTGTTTTTT | CASSFEPSPNTGELFF
TRBJ2-7 | many | TRBD2 | TRBV27 | TGTGCCAGCAGCCTACGGACTAGCGGGAGGGCCTACGAGCAGTACTTC | CASSLRTSGRAYEQYF
TRBJ2-2 | few | TRBD2 | TRBV12-3/TRBV12-4 | TGTGCCAGCACCACCGGGACTAGCGGGAGGGCGAACACCGGGGAGCTGTTTTTT | CASTTGTSGRANTGELFF